What follows is one TCR beta chain and its context. The antigen is unknown. The PCR was carried out with 60 Vbeta primers and 13 Jbeta primers. Sequencing was performed with immunoSEQ multiplex PCR; in TCRdb, only in-frame clones are kept and a portion is missing. This sample yields some 220,000 clones, of which just over 75% are seen a single time; less than 3.5% belongs to the top ten. The sample comes from a study of cytomegalovirus exposure and HLA in healthy donors. Study-wide results and caveats: The investigators catalogued 150 to 200 TCR beta chains as cytomegalovirus-associated. CMV antigen specificity was confirmed in vitro for a few CMV-associated chains.

From germline, CDR1 is SGHRS and CDR2 YFSETQ. The CDR3 is 16 residues long. The V and J ends lost 4 bases and 5 bases, in that order; junction bases with no gene match: 9. Donors counted as nominally healthy when sampled, yet unrecorded immune exposures were likely. The sequence was obtained from a woman aged 55-70 years in good health and CMV-seropositive. Material: PBMCs. The chain has TRBV5-1 and TRBJ2-5, with TRBD2 matching over 12 bases. CDR3 nucleotide sequence: TGCGCCAGCAGCCCTACTAGCGGGGGGCCCCCCGAGACCCAGTACTTC. The encoded protein is CASSPTSGGPPETQYF.